This T cell receptor beta chain was recorded in a study of T cell changes during pregnancy in multiple sclerosis. Method: immunoSEQ multiplex PCR; TCRdb's copy keeps in-frame clones and lacks some. The repertoire includes some 36,000 clones, roughly 93% of them detected once, and approximately 4.4% sits in the top ten. This CDR3 is built from 16 residues. V lost 6 bases, J lost 0 bases, and 15 bases lay in between. The germline V gene encodes CDR1 MDHEN and CDR2 SYDVKM. Specimen: peripheral blood, collected in the second trimester of pregnancy. The TCR was taken from a female donor in good health, enrolled as a control in a pregnancy study. The V and J genes are TRBV28 and TRBJ1-5; D is uncertain. Here the CDR3 DNA reads TGTGCCAGCAGCCGTTTGGCAGGACTTAGCAATCAGCCCCAGCATTTT. Protein: CASSRLAGLSNQPQHF.